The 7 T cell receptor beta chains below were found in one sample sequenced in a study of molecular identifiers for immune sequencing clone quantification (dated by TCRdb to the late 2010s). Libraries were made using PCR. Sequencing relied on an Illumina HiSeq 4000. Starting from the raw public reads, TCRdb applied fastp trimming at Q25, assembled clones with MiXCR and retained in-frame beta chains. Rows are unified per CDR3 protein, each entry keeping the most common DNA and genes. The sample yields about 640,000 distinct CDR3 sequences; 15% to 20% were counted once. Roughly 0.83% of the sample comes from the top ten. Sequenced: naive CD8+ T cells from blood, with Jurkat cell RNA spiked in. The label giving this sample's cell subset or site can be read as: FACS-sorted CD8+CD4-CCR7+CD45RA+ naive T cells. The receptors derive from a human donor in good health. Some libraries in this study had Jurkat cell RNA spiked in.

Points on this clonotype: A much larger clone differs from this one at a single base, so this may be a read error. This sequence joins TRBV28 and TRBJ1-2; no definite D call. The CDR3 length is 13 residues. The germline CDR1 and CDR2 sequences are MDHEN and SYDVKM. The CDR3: CASSFNVNYGHTF. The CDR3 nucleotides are TGTGCCAGCAGTTTTAACGTCAACTATGGCCACACCTTC.

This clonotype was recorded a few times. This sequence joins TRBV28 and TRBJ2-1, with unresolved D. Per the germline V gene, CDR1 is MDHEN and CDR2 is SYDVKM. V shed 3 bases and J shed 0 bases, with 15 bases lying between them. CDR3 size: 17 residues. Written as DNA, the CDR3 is TGTGCCAGCAGTTTCCCATCCTTCTCCAGCTCCTACAATGAGCAGTTCTTC. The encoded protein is CASSFPSFSSSYNEQFF.

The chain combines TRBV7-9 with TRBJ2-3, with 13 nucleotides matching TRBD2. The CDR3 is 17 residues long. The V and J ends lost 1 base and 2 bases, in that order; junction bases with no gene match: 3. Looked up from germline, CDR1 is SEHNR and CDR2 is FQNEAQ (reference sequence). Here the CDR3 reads CASSLGTSGGHTDTQYF. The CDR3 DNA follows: TGTGCCAGCAGCTTAGGGACTAGCGGGGGACACACAGATACGCAGTATTTT.

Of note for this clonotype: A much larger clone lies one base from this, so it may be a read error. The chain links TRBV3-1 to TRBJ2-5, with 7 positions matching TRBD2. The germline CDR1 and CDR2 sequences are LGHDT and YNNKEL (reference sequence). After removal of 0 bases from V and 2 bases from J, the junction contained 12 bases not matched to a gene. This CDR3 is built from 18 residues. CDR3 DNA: TGTGCCAGCAGCCAAGAACCAGCGGGGCCCGGTCGGCAAGAGACCCAGTACTTC. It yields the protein CASSQEPAGPGRQETQYF.

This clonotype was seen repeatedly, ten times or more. The CDR3 bases are TGCGCCAGCAGCCAAGATCGGTCAGGGCGGTATACGCAGTATTTT. Amino acids: CASSQDRSGRYTQYF. This chain uses TRBV4-3 with TRBJ2-3, with TRBD1 as a possible D gene (5 bases). Germline V gene sequence: CDR1 LGHNA, CDR2 YSLEER. The germline V and J ends were trimmed by 0 bases and 7 bases, with 14 bases remaining between them. The CDR3 length is 15 residues.

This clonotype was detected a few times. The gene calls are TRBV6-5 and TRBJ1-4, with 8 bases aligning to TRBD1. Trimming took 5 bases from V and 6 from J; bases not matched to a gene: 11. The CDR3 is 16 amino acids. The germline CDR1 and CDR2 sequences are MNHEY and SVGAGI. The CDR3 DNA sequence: TGTGCCAGCAGTGAAGAACCGGGACAGGACGATGAAAAACTGTTTTTT. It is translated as CASSEEPGQDDEKLFF.

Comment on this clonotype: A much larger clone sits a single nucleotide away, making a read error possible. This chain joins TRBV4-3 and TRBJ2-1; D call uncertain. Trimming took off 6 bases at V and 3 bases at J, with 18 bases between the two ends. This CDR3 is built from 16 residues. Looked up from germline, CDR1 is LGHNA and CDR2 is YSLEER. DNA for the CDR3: TGCGCCAGCAGTCCCGTGGCAGGCACGGGCTACAATGAGCAGTTCTTC. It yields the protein CASSPVAGTGYNEQFF.